This T cell receptor (beta chain) emerged from a study of T-cell memory formation after mild COVID-19. General observations from the study: Memory sampled before infection contained some responding clones, suggesting cross-reactive memory joined.

The CDR3 contains 20 residues. Losses at the gene ends were 6 bases for V and 0 bases for J; bases not matched to a gene: 15. Germline values: CDR1 SEHNR, CDR2 FQNEAQ (reference sequence). TCRdb analysed the 5' RACE reads with MiXCR anew, one entry per CDR3 protein. The table lists about 27,000 distinct CDR3 sequences, about 8% of them singletons. This clonotype was counted at least ten times. Antigen unknown. Sequenced input: PBMCs or a T cell subset sorted from them (not recorded which). The rearrangement links TRBV7-9 to TRBJ2-3, with 13 bases lining up with TRBD2. The TCR sequence derives from an adult woman who had mild COVID-19 (a few samples of this study predate the infection). Cell type and time point are not known. The CDR3, as DNA: TGTGCCAGCAGTTTCGGACTAGCGGGAGCGGCCAAATCTAGCACAGATACGCAGTATTTT. This sequence encodes CASSFGLAGAAKSSTDTQYF.